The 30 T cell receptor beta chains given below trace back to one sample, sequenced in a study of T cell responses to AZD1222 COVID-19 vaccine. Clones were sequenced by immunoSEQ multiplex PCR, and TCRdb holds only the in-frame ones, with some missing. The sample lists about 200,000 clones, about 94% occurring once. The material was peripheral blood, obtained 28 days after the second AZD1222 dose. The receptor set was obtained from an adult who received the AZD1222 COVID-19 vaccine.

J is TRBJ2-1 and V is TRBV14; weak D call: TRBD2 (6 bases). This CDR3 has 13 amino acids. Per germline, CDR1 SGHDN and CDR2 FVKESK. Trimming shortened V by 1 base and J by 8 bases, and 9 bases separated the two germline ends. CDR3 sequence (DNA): TGTGCCAGCAGCCAAGTGGAGGGCCATGAGCAGTTCTTC. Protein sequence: CASSQVEGHEQFF.

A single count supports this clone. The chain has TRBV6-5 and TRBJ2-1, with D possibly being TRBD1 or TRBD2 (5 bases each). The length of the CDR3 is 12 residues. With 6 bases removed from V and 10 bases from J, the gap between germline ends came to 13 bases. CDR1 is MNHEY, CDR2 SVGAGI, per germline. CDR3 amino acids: CASSSERGEQFF. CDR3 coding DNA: TGTGCCAGCAGCTCGGAGAGGGGCGAGCAGTTCTTC.

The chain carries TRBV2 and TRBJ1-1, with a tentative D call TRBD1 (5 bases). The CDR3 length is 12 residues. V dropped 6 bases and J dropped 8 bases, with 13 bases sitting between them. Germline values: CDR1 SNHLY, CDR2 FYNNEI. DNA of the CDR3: TGTGCCAGCAGAGACCTGGGGGGAGAAGCTTTCTTT. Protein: CASRDLGGEAFF.

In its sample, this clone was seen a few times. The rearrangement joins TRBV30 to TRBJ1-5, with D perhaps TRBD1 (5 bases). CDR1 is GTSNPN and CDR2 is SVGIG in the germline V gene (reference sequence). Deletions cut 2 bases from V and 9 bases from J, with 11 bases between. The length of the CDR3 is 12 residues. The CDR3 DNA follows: TGTGCCTGGAGTCGTAAAAGGGGGCCCCAGCATTTT. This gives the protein CAWSRKRGPQHF. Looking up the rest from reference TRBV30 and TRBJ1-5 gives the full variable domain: SQTIHQWPATLVQPVGSPLSLECTVEGTSNPNLYWYRQAAGRGLQLLFYSVGIGQISSEVPQNLSASRPQDRQFILSSKKLLLSDSGFYLCAWSRKRGPQHFGDGTRLSIL.

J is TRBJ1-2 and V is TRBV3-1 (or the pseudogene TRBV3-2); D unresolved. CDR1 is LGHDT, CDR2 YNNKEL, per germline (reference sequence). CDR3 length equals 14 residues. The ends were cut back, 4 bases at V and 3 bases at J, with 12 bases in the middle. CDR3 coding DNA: TGTGCCAGCAGCCCATTGGGGATCGACTATGGCTACACCTTC. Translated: CASSPLGIDYGYTF.

CDR3 region: CASRREGHNTEAFF. The CDR3 coding sequence is TGTGCCAGCAGGAGGGAGGGACATAACACTGAAGCTTTCTTT. The rearrangement joins TRBV2 to TRBJ1-1, with D perhaps TRBD1 (6 bases). Germline V gene sequence: CDR1 SNHLY, CDR2 FYNNEI. The length of the CDR3 is 14 residues. The V end was cut by 6 bases, the J end by 2 bases, with 13 bases between.

This CDR3 is CASRGGDSLYNSPLHF. As DNA, the CDR3 is TGTGCCAGCAGGGGAGGGGACAGCCTTTATAATTCACCCCTCCACTTT. The chain uses TRBV2 and TRBJ1-6, with 7 nucleotides matching TRBD1. The CDR3 is 16 amino acids. CDR1 is SNHLY and CDR2 is FYNNEI in the germline V gene. V trimming: 6 bases; J trimming: 4 bases; junction bases outside the gene matches: 9.

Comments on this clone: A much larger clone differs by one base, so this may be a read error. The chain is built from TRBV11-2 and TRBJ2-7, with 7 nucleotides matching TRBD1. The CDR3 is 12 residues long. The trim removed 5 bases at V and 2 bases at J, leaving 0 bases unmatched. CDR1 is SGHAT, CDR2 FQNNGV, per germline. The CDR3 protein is CASSQGAYEQYF. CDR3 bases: TGTGCCAGCAGCCAGGGGGCCTACGAGCAGTACTTC.

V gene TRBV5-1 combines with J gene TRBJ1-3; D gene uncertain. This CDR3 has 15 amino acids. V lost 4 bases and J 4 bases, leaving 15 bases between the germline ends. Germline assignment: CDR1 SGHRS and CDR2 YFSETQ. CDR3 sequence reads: CASSGDGSPGNTIYF. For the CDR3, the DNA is TGCGCCAGCAGCGGTGATGGGAGTCCCGGAAACACCATATATTTT.

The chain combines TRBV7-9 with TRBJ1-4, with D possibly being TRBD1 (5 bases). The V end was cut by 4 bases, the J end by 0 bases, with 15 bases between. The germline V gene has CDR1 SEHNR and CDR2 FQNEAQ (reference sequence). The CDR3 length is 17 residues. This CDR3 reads CASSSEQEDPTNEKLFF. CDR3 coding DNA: TGTGCCAGCAGCTCAGAACAGGAGGACCCAACTAATGAAAAACTGTTTTTT. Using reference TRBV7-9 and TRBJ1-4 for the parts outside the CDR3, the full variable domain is DTGVSQNPRHKITKRGQNVTFRCDPISEHNRLYWYRQTLGQGPEFLTYFQNEAQLEKSRLLSDRFSAERPKGSFSTLEIQRTEQGDSAMYLCASSSEQEDPTNEKLFFGSGTQLSVL.

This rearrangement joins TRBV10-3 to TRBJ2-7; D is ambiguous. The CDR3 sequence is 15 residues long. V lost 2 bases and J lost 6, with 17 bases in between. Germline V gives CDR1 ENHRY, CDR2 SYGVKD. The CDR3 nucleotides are TGTGCCATCAGTGAGAAGATGGCCCCAGGCGCCGAGCAGTACTTC. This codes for CAISEKMAPGAEQYF.

Written as DNA, the CDR3 is TGTGCCAGCAGCTTCCGACAAGGCTCCTACGAGCAGTACTTC. It encodes CASSFRQGSYEQYF. J is TRBJ2-7 and V is TRBV7-2; unclear D gene. V gave up 3 bases and J gave up 0 bases, with 9 bases separating them. CDR3 length: 14 amino acids. Germline V gives CDR1 SGHTA, CDR2 FQGNSA.

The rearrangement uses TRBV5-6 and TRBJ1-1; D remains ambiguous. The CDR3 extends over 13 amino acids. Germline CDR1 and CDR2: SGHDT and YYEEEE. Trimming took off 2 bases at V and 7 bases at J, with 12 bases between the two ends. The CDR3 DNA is TGTGCCAGCAGCTTCCGGGAGGGCAGTGAAGCTTTCTTT. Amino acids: CASSFREGSEAFF.

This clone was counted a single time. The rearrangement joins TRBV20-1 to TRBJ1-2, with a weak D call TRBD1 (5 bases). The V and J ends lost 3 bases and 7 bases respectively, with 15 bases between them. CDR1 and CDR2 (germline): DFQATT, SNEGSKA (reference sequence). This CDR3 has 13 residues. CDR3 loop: CSASSAGLGGYTF. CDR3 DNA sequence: TGCAGTGCTAGTTCTGCGGGGCTGGGTGGCTACACCTTC.

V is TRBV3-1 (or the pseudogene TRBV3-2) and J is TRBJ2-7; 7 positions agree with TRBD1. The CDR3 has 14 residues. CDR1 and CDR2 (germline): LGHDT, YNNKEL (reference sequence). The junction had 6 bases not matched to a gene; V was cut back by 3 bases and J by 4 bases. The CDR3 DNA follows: TGTGCCAGCAGCCAGACCAGACAGGGTTACGAGCAGTACTTC. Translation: CASSQTRQGYEQYF.

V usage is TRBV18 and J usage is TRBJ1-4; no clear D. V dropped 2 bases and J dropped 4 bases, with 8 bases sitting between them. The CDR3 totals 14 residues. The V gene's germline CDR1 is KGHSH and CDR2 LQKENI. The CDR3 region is CASSPVGSNEKLFF. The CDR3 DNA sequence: TGTGCCAGCTCACCAGTGGGCAGTAATGAAAAACTGTTTTTT.

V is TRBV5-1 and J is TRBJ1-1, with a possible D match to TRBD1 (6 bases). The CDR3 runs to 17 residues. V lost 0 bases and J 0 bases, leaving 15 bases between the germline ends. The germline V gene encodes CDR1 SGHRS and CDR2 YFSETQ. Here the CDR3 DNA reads TGCGCCAGCAGCTTGGTGCAGGGGACCGTCATGAACACTGAAGCTTTCTTT. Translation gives CASSLVQGTVMNTEAFF. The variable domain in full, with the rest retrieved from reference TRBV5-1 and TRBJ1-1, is KAGVTQTPRYLIKTRGQQVTLSCSPISGHRSVSWYQQTPGQGLQFLFEYFSETQRNKGNFPGRFSGRQFSNSRSEMNVSTLELGDSALYLCASSLVQGTVMNTEAFFGQGTRLTVV.

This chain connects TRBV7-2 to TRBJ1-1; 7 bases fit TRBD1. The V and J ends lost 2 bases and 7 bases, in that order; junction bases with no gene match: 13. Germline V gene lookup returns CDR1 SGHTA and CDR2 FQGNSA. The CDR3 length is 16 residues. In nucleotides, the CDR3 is TGTGCCAGCAGCTTAACTTCCCGGAGGGGGCAGGGTGAAGCTTTCTTT. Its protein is CASSLTSRRGQGEAFF.

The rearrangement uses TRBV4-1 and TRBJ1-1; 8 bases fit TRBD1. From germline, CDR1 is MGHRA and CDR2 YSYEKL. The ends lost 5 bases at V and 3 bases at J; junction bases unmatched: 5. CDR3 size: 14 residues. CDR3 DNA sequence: TGCGCCAGCAGCGAGACAGGGGCTGACACTGAAGCTTTCTTT. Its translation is CASSETGADTEAFF.

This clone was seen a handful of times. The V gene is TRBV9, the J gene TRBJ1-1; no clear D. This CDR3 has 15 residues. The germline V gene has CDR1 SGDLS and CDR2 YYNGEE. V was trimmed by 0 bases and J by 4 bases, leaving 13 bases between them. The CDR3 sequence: CASSVEIGGGTEAFF. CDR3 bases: TGTGCCAGCAGCGTAGAAATTGGTGGCGGCACTGAAGCTTTCTTT. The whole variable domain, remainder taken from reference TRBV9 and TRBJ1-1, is DSGVTQTPKHLITATGQRVTLRCSPRSGDLSVYWYQQSLDQGLQFLIQYYNGEERAKGNILERFSAQQFPDLHSELNLSSLELGDSALYFCASSVEIGGGTEAFFGQGTRLTVV.

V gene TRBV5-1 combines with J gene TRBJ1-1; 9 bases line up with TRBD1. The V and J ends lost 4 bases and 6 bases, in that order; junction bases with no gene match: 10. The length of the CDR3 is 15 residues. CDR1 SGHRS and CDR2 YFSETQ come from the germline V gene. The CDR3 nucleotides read TGCGCCAGCAGCGACCCACAGGGGGCGAGGGCTGAAGCTTTCTTT. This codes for CASSDPQGARAEAFF.

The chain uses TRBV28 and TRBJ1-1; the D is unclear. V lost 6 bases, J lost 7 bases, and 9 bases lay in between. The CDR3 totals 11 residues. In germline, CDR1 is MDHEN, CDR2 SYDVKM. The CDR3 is CASSLTHEAFF. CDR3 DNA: TGTGCCAGCAGCCTAACCCATGAAGCTTTCTTT.

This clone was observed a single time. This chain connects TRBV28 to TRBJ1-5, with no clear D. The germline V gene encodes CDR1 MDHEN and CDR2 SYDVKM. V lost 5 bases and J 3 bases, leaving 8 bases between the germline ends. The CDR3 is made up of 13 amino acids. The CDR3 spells CASSKRDNQPQHF. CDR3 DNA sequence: TGTGCCAGCAGTAAAAGGGACAATCAGCCCCAGCATTTT.

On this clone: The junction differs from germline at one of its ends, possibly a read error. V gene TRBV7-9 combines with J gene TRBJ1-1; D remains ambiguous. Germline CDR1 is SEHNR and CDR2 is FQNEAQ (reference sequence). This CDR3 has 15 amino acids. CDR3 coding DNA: TGTGCCAGCAGCCTAGCCCTCCGGTGGAACACTGAAGCTTTCTTT. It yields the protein CASSLALRWNTEAFF.

DNA for the CDR3: TGTGCCAGCAGCTCACAGGGAAATGAGCAGTTCTTC. This gives the protein CASSSQGNEQFF. The V gene is TRBV7-3, the J gene TRBJ2-1; tentative D call: TRBD1 (6 bases). The CDR3 length is 12 residues. From germline, CDR1 is SGHTA and CDR2 FQGTGA. Trimming left V 4 bases short and J 7 bases short, with 8 bases between.

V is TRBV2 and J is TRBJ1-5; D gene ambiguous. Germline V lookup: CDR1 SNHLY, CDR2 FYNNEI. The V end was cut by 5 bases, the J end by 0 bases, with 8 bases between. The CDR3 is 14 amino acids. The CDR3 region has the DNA TGTGCCAGCAGTCGGGATAATAGCAATCAGCCCCAGCATTTT. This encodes CASSRDNSNQPQHF.

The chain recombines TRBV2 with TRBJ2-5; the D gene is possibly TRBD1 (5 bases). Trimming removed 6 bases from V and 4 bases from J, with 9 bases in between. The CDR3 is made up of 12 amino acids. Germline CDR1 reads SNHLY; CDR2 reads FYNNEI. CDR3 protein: CASRTDSETQYF. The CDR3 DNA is TGTGCCAGCAGGACAGATTCAGAGACCCAGTACTTC.

CDR3 nucleotide sequence: TGTGCCAGCAGCTTAGATGAGCAGGGGGCCATCTATGGCTACACCTTC. This encodes CASSLDEQGAIYGYTF. The chain has TRBV7-2 and TRBJ1-2, with 8 positions matching TRBD1. CDR1 is SGHTA, CDR2 FQGNSA, per germline. V shed 1 base, J shed 4 bases, and the junction held 8 bases outside the gene matches. CDR3 size: 16 residues. Drawing the rest from reference TRBV7-2 and TRBJ1-2, the complete variable domain is GAGVSQSPSNKVTEKGKDVELRCDPISGHTALYWYRQSLGQGLEFLIYFQGNSAPDKSGLPSDRFSAERTGGSVSTLTIQRTQQEDSAVYLCASSLDEQGAIYGYTFGSGTRLTVV.

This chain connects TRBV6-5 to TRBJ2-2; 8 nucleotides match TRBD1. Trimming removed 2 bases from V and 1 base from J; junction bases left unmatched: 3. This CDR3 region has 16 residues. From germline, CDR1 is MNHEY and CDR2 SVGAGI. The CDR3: CASSYQTGENTGELFF. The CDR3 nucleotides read TGTGCCAGCAGTTACCAGACAGGGGAGAACACCGGGGAGCTGTTTTTT.

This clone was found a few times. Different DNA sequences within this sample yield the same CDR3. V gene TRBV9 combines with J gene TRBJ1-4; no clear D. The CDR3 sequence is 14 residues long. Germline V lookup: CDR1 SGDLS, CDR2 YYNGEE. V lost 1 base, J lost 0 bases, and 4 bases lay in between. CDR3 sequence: CASSVTATNEKLFF. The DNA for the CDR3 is TGTGCCAGCAGCGTAACAGCAACTAATGAAAAACTGTTTTTT.